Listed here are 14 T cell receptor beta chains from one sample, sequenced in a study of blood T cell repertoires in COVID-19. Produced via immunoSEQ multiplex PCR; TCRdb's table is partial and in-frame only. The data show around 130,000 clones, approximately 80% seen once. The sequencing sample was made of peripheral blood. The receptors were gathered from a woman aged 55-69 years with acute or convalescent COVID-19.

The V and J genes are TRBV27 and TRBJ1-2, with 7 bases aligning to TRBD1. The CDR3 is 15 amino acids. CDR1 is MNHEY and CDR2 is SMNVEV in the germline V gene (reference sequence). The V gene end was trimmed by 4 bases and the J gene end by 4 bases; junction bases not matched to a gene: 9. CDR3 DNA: TGTGCCAGCAGTTCAATTGTAACAGGGGTCTATGGCTACACCTTC. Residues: CASSSIVTGVYGYTF.

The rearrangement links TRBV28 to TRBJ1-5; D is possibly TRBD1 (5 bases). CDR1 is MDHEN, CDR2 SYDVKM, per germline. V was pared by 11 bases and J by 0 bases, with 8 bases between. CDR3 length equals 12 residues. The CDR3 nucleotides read TGTGCCGTCAGGGATAGCAATCAGCCCCAGCATTTT. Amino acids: CAVRDSNQPQHF.

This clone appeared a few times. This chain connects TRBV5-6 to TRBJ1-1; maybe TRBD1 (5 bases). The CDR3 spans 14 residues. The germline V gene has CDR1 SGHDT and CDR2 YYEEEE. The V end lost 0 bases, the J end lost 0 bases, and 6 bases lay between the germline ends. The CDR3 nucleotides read TGTGCCAGCAGCTTGGAGGGGATGAACACTGAAGCTTTCTTT. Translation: CASSLEGMNTEAFF.

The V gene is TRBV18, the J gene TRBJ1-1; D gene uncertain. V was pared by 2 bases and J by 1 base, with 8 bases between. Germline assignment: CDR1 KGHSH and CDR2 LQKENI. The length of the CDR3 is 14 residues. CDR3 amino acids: CASSPAIKNTEAFF. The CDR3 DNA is TGTGCCAGCTCACCAGCTATTAAGAACACTGAAGCTTTCTTT.

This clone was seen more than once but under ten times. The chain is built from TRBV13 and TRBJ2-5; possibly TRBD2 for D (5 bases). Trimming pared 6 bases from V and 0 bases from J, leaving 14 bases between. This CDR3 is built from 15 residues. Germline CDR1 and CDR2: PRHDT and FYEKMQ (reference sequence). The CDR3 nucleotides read TGTGCCAGCAGTCGATTCCGAGGGAACCAAGAGACCCAGTACTTC. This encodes CASSRFRGNQETQYF.

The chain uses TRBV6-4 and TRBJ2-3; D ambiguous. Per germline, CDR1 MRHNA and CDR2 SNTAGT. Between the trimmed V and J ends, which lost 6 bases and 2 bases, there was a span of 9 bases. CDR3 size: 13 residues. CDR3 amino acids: CASRPKPTDTQYF. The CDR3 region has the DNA TGTGCCAGCAGGCCAAAGCCCACAGATACGCAGTATTTT.

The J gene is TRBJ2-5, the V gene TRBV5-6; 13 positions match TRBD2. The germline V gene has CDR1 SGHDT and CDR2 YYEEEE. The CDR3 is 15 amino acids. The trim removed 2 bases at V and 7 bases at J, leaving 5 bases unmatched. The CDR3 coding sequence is TGTGCCAGCAGCTTCACTAGCGGGGGGGTCGGGACCCAGTACTTC. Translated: CASSFTSGGVGTQYF. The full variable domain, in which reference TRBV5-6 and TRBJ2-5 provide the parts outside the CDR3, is DAGVTQSPTHLIKTRGQQVTLRCSPKSGHDTVSWYQQALGQGPQFIFQYYEEEERQRGNFPDRFSGHQFPNYSSELNVNALLLGDSALYLCASSFTSGGVGTQYFGPGTRLLVL.

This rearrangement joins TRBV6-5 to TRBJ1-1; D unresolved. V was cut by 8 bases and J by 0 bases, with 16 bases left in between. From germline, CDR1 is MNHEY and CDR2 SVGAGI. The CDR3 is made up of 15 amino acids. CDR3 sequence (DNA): TGTGCCAGCTCGAACAACGTAGCCTTGAACACTGAAGCTTTCTTT. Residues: CASSNNVALNTEAFF.

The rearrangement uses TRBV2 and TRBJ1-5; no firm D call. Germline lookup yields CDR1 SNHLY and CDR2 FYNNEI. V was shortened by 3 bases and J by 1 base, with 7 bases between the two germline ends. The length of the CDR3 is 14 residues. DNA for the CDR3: TGTGCCAGCAGTGATCGTTTCAGCAATCAGCCCCAGCATTTT. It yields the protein CASSDRFSNQPQHF.

Written as DNA, the CDR3 is TGTGCCAGCAGCCATCGACGGGGGAGGCCGCAGCAGTACGTC. It yields the protein CASSHRRGRPQQYV. This chain links TRBV5-6 with TRBJ2-7; weak D call: TRBD2 (6 bases). Germline-derived CDR1 and CDR2 are SGHDT and YYEEEE. The ends were cut back, 4 bases at V and 8 bases at J, with 19 bases in the middle. The CDR3 totals 14 residues.

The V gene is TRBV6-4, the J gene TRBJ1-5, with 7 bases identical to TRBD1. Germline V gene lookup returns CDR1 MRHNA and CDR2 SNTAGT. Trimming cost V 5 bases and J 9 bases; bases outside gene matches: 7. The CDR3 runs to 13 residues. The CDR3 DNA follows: TGTGCCAGCAGTAGGACAGGCGGGTTGCCCCAGCATTTT. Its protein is CASSRTGGLPQHF.

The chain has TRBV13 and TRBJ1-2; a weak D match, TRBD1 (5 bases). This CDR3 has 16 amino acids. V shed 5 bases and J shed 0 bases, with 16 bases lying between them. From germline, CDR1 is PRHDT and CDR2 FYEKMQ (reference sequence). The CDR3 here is CASSRGGSEANYGYTF. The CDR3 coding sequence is TGTGCCAGCAGCCGGGGGGGTAGCGAGGCTAACTATGGCTACACCTTC.

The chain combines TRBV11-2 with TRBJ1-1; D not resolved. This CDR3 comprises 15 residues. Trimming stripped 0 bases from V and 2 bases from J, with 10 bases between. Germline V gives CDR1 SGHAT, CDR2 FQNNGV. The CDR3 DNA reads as TGTGCCAGCAGCTTAGATGCCGCTATTAACACTGAAGCTTTCTTT. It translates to CASSLDAAINTEAFF.

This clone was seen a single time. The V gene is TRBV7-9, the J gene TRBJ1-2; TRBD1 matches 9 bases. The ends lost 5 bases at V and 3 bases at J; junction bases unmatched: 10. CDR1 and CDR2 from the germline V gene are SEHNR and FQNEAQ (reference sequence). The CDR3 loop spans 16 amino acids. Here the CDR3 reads CASSVPGQGGDYGYTF. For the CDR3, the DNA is TGTGCCAGCAGCGTCCCGGGACAGGGTGGCGACTATGGCTACACCTTC. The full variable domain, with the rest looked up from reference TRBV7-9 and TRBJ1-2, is DTGVSQNPRHKITKRGQNVTFRCDPISEHNRLYWYRQTLGQGPEFLTYFQNEAQLEKSRLLSDRFSAERPKGSFSTLEIQRTEQGDSAMYLCASSVPGQGGDYGYTFGSGTRLTVV.